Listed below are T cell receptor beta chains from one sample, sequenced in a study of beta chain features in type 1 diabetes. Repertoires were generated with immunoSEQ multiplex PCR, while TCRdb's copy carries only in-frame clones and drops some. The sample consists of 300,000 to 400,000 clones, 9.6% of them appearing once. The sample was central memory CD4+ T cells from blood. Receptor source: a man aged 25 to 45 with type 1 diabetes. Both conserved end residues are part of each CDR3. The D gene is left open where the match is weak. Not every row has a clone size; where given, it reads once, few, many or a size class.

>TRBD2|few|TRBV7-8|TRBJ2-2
TGTGCCAGCAGCTCCCGGACTAGCGGGAGTAAAGGCGGGGAGCTGTTTTTT
CASSSRTSGSKGGELFF
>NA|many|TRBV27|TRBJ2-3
TGTGCCAGCAGTCTCCGGGACCCGGGCACAGATACGCAGTATTTT
CASSLRDPGTDTQYF
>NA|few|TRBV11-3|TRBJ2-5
TGTGCCAGCAGCTTGGGCCGTGGGGCCCACGAGACCCAGTACTTC
CASSLGRGAHETQYF
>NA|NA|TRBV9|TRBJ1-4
TGTGCCAGCAGCCCCCGGGGGCAAGGAGAAAAACTGTTTTTT
CASSPRGQGEKLFF
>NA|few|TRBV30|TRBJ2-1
TGTGCCCAGACTCCCGAGAGAACCTACAATGAGCAGTTCTTC
CAQTPERTYNEQFF
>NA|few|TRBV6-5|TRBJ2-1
TGTGCCAGCAGTTACTCCGGGTTAGCCTACAATGAGCAGTTCTTC
CASSYSGLAYNEQFF
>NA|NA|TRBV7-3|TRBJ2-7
TGTGCCACCACTGACAGTCCCAGCTCCTACGAGCAGTACTTC
CATTDSPSSYEQYF
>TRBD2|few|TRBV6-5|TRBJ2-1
TGTGCCAGCAGTTACTCCTCGGGAGGAGTCCATGAGCAGTTCTTC
CASSYSSGGVHEQFF
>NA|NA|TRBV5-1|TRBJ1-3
TGCGCCAGCAGCTTCGGCAGCTCTGGAAACACCATATATTTT
CASSFGSSGNTIYF
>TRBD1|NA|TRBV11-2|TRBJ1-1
TGTGCCAGCAGCCCGCCGGGACAGGGGATCATGAACACTGAAGCTTTCTTT
CASSPPGQGIMNTEAFF
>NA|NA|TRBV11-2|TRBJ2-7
TGTGCCAGCAGCTTAGACGGCTACGAGCAGTACTTC
CASSLDGYEQYF
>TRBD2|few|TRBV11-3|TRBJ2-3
TGTGCCAGCAGCTTATTACTAGCGGGAGGGTCTAGCACAGATACGCAGTATTTT
CASSLLLAGGSSTDTQYF
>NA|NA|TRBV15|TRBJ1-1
TGTGCCACCAGCAGAGCCGGGAGAGGGGGGACTGAAGCTTTCTTT
CATSRAGRGGTEAFF
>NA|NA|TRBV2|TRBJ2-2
TGTGCCAGCAGGGGTACCGGGACGGATACCGGGGAGCTGTTTTTT
CASRGTGTDTGELFF
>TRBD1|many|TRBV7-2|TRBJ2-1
TGTGCCAGCAGCTCCCCCCGGGACAGGGGGCAGTTCTTC
CASSSPRDRGQFF
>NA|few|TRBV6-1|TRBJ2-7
TGTGCCAGCAGTGAAGCCGGGGGAGAGCTCTACGAGCAGTACTTC
CASSEAGGELYEQYF
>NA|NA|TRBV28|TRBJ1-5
TGTGCCAGCACCCCGTACGTAAATCAGCCCCAGCATTTT
CASTPYVNQPQHF
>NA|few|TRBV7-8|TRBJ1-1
TGTGCCAGCAGCTTTCAGGAGGGGACTGAAGCTTTCTTT
CASSFQEGTEAFF
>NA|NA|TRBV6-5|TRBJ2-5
TGTGCCAGCAGTTACTCCCAGGAGACCCAGTACTTC
CASSYSQETQYF
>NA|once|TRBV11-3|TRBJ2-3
TGTGCCAGCAGCTCGGCAGGCACAGATACGCAGTATTTT
CASSSAGTDTQYF
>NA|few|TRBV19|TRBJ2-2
TGTGCCAGTAGTATATCCCAAAACACCGGGGAGCTGTTTTTT
CASSISQNTGELFF
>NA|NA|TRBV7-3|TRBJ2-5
TGTGCCAGCAGACAAGCAGGGCCCGGGGTGGGGTACTTC
CASRQAGPGVGYF
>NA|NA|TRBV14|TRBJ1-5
TGTGCCAGCAGCCAAAGTCCTGGCTCCCTCCAGCATTTT
CASSQSPGSLQHF
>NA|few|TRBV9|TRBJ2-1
TGTGCCAGCAGCCTCCTGGGGGTGGGGAATGAGCAGTTCTTC
CASSLLGVGNEQFF
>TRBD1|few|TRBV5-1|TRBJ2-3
TGCGCCAGCAGCTTGGGACAGGGTAGTACAGATACGCAGTATTTT
CASSLGQGSTDTQYF
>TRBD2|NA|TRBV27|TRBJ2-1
TGTGCCAGCAGAAGGACTAGCGGGGCTTCGATTGAGCAGTTCTTC
CASRRTSGASIEQFF
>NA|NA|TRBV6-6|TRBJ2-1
TGTGCCAGCAGTTACACGACCGTTACCTACAATGAGCAGTTCTTC
CASSYTTVTYNEQFF
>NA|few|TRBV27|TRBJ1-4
TGTGCCAGCAGATCAGTAGGGGAAAAACTGTTTTTT
CASRSVGEKLFF
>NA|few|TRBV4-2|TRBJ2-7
TGTGCCAGCAGCGTTCAACTAGGTTCCTACGAGCAGTACTTC
CASSVQLGSYEQYF
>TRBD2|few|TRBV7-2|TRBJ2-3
TGTGCCAGCAGCCGGACTAGCGGGGCCGGGGATACGCAGTATTTT
CASSRTSGAGDTQYF
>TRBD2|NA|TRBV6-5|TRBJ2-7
TGTGCCAGCATCCTAGCGGGAGTCCCCTACGAGCAGTACTTC
CASILAGVPYEQYF
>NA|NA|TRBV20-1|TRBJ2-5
TGCAGTGCTCGACCCCGGGAGACCCAGTACTTC
CSARPRETQYF
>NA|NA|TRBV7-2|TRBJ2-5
TGTGCCAGCAGCCTAGGGTCCATGGGGAGTCAGTACTTC
CASSLGSMGSQYF
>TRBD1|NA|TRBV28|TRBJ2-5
TGTGCCAGCAGTACGGCAGGGGGCATGGGGGAGACCCAGTACTTC
CASSTAGGMGETQYF
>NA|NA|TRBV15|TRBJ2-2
TGTGCCACCAGCGCTAGCGTTCCGGGGGAGCTGTTTTTT
CATSASVPGELFF
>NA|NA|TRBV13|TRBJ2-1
TGTGCCAGCAGCTTTCCTCTGCGGTCGGATAAGCAGTTCTTC
CASSFPLRSDKQFF
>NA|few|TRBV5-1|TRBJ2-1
TGCGCCAGCAGCTTGGCCCCGGGATTGACCTACAATGAGCAGTTCTTC
CASSLAPGLTYNEQFF
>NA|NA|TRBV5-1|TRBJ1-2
TGCGCCAGCAGCATTGGATTACAGGCTGAAGGCTACACCTTC
CASSIGLQAEGYTF
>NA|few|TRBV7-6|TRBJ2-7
TGTGCCAGCAGCCCCATTGCCGACAGCGCCTACGAGCAGTACTTC
CASSPIADSAYEQYF
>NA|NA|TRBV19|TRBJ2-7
TGTGCCAGTAGTATTAATACCTACGAGCAGTACTTC
CASSINTYEQYF
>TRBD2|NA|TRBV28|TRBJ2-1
TGTGCCAGCAGTTGGACTAGCGGGAAAGACATCGCCTACAATGAGCAGTTCTTC
CASSWTSGKDIAYNEQFF
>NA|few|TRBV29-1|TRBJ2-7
TGCAGCGTTTCAGACAGCCTCTACGAGCAGTACTTC
CSVSDSLYEQYF
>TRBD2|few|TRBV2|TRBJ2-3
TGTGCCAGTTCGGGGGGAGAAGGTAATACGCAGTATTTT
CASSGGEGNTQYF
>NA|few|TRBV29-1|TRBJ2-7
TGCAGCGTTGATGAGGACTCTACCCATACCGAGCAGTACTTC
CSVDEDSTHTEQYF
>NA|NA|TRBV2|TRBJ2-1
TGTGCCAGCCTAGAAGAGGCGGCGCAGTTCTTC
CASLEEAAQFF
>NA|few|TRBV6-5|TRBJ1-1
TGTGCCAGCAGTTACATACAGGGCAACACTGAAGCTTTCTTT
CASSYIQGNTEAFF
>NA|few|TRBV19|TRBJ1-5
TGTGCCAGTAGCCCTCAAAAAAGTAGCAATCAGCCCCAGCATTTT
CASSPQKSSNQPQHF
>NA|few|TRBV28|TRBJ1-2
TGTGCCAGGAGCCTCCCGGGGGGCGGCTACACCTTC
CARSLPGGGYTF
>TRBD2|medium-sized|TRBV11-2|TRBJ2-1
TGTGCCAGCAGCTTTGGATCTAGCGGGAGACGGGATGAGCAGTTCTTC
CASSFGSSGRRDEQFF
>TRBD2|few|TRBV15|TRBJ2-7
TGTGCCACCAGCAGAGATATTGGTAGCGGGAGCTCCTACGAGCAGTACTTC
CATSRDIGSGSSYEQYF
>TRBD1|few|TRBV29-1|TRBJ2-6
TGCAGCGCCATTCACCGGGACAGCTCTGGGGCCAACGTCCTGACTTTC
CSAIHRDSSGANVLTF
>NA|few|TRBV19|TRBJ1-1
TGTGCCAGTAACCGGGGGCCTGAAGCTTTCTTT
CASNRGPEAFF
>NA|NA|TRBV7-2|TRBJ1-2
TGTGCCAGCAGCAACGGCGAAGATGGCTACACCTTC
CASSNGEDGYTF
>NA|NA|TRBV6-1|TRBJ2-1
TGTGCCAGCAGCCGGACCAGACTCACGTACAATGAGCAGTTCTTC
CASSRTRLTYNEQFF
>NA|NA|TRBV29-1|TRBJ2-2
TGCAGCGCCAAGAACACCGGGGAGCTGTTTTTT
CSAKNTGELFF
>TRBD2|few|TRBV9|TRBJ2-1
TGTGCCAGCAGCCGGGCCCAGGGGCGGGAGGAGAACAATGAGCAGTTCTTC
CASSRAQGREENNEQFF
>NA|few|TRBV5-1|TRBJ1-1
TGCGCCAGCAGCCGAGATGGGGTAAACTGGAACACTGAAGCTTTCTTT
CASSRDGVNWNTEAFF
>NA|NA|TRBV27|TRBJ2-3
TGTGCCAGCAATCCCCGGGCGACTACTGGAGATACGCAGTATTTT
CASNPRATTGDTQYF
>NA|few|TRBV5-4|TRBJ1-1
TGTGCCAGCAGCTTGAATTTCATGAACACTGAAGCTTTCTTT
CASSLNFMNTEAFF